The rows below give T cell receptor beta chains drawn from one sample of a study of blood T cell repertoires in COVID-19. Clones were sequenced by immunoSEQ multiplex PCR, and TCRdb holds only the in-frame ones, with some missing. The sample has more than 95,000 clones; over 70% are singletons. Sequencing was performed on peripheral blood. These TCRs come from a human donor in a cohort sampled during active or convalescent COVID-19. Both conserved end residues are part of each CDR3. A D gene is named only where the DNA matches it firmly. Clone size is shown for a subset of rows, as once, few, many or a class of expanded clone.

j_call: TRBJ1-1
v_call: TRBV19
d_call: -
clone_size: -
cdr3_nt: TGTGCCAGTAGTAGGGAGGTGAACACTGAAGCTTTCTTT
cdr3_aa: CASSREVNTEAFF

j_call: TRBJ2-1
v_call: TRBV27
d_call: TRBD2
clone_size: -
cdr3_nt: TGTGCCAGCAGTTTAAGAGAGCGGGGGTGGGATGAGCAGTTCTTC
cdr3_aa: CASSLRERGWDEQFF

j_call: TRBJ1-1
v_call: TRBV6-5
d_call: -
clone_size: once
cdr3_nt: TGTGCCAGCAGCCGGGGAATCTGGGGCACTGAAGCTTTCTTT
cdr3_aa: CASSRGIWGTEAFF

j_call: TRBJ2-3
v_call: TRBV11-3
d_call: -
clone_size: -
cdr3_nt: TGTGCCAGCAGCCTTAAGCGGTCCACAGATACGCAGTATTTT
cdr3_aa: CASSLKRSTDTQYF

j_call: TRBJ1-1
v_call: TRBV30
d_call: -
clone_size: -
cdr3_nt: TGTGCCTGGAGTCCGGGCAGGGGGAACACTGAAGCTTTCTTT
cdr3_aa: CAWSPGRGNTEAFF

j_call: TRBJ1-2
v_call: TRBV11-2
d_call: TRBD1
clone_size: few
cdr3_nt: TGTGCCAGCAGCGGAACCGGGACAGGGATTGGTCGAACCTTC
cdr3_aa: CASSGTGTGIGRTF

j_call: TRBJ1-2
v_call: TRBV11-2
d_call: -
clone_size: -
cdr3_nt: TGTGCCAGCAGCTTAGAACGGCCAGGTGGCTACACCTTC
cdr3_aa: CASSLERPGGYTF

j_call: TRBJ1-3
v_call: TRBV7-9
d_call: -
clone_size: -
cdr3_nt: TGTGCCAGCAGCTCCGGGACACTCTCTGGAAACACCATATATTTT
cdr3_aa: CASSSGTLSGNTIYF

j_call: TRBJ1-5
v_call: TRBV7-9
d_call: -
clone_size: once
cdr3_nt: TGTGCCAGCAGCTGGGCAGTTGGCAATCAGCCCCAGCATTTT
cdr3_aa: CASSWAVGNQPQHF

j_call: TRBJ2-1
v_call: TRBV7-9
d_call: TRBD2
clone_size: few
cdr3_nt: TGTGCCAGCAGCTTGGATACTAGCGGGGACACCGATGAGCAGTTCTTC
cdr3_aa: CASSLDTSGDTDEQFF

j_call: TRBJ2-1
v_call: TRBV5-4
d_call: TRBD2
clone_size: -
cdr3_nt: TGTGCCAGCAGTCGTAGCGGGGGGACGGATGAGCAGTTCTTC
cdr3_aa: CASSRSGGTDEQFF

j_call: TRBJ2-2
v_call: TRBV7-2
d_call: -
clone_size: once
cdr3_nt: TGTGCCAGCAGCTTAGTGTCAGGACAGTCGAACACCGGGGAGCTGTTTTTT
cdr3_aa: CASSLVSGQSNTGELFF

j_call: TRBJ1-4
v_call: TRBV19
d_call: -
clone_size: -
cdr3_nt: TGTGCCAGTAGTCCCCGGGAGGGCTGGGATGAAAAACTGTTTTTT
cdr3_aa: CASSPREGWDEKLFF

j_call: TRBJ2-7
v_call: TRBV6-5
d_call: -
clone_size: -
cdr3_nt: TGTGCCAGCATGGAAATTCTAGCCTACGAGCAGTACTTC
cdr3_aa: CASMEILAYEQYF

j_call: TRBJ2-7
v_call: TRBV27
d_call: -
clone_size: -
cdr3_nt: TGTGCCAGCAGTGGGGGACATTTACCCTACGAGCAGTACTTC
cdr3_aa: CASSGGHLPYEQYF

j_call: TRBJ2-7
v_call: TRBV2
d_call: -
clone_size: -
cdr3_nt: TGTGCCAGCAGTTTGGACAGAAGAATCTCCTACGAGCAGTACTTC
cdr3_aa: CASSLDRRISYEQYF

j_call: TRBJ1-2
v_call: TRBV19
d_call: TRBD1
clone_size: -
cdr3_nt: TGTGCCAGTAGTATAAGACAGGGGAAGGGCTACACCTTC
cdr3_aa: CASSIRQGKGYTF

j_call: TRBJ2-5
v_call: TRBV7-9
d_call: -
clone_size: -
cdr3_nt: TGTGCCAGCAGCGAGCAGGGACGGCGGGGCGAGACCCAGTACTTC
cdr3_aa: CASSEQGRRGETQYF

j_call: TRBJ2-5
v_call: TRBV11-2
d_call: -
clone_size: -
cdr3_nt: TGTGCCAGCAGCTTAGTCCAGGGATCGGAGACCCAGTACTTC
cdr3_aa: CASSLVQGSETQYF

j_call: TRBJ2-5
v_call: TRBV7-2
d_call: TRBD2
clone_size: once
cdr3_nt: TGTGCCAGCAGTCCCTCCTGGTCCGGGGGGGGGTACTTC
cdr3_aa: CASSPSWSGGGYF

j_call: TRBJ2-1
v_call: TRBV11-3
d_call: TRBD2
clone_size: -
cdr3_nt: TGTGCCAGCAGCTTTCCACAACGGGGGAGCGGGGGAATAAACAATGAGCAGTTCTTC
cdr3_aa: CASSFPQRGSGGINNEQFF

j_call: TRBJ2-4
v_call: TRBV5-1
d_call: -
clone_size: -
cdr3_nt: TGCGCCAGCAGCTTGGCCCCGGGGGGCGCCAAAAACATTCAGTACTTC
cdr3_aa: CASSLAPGGAKNIQYF

j_call: TRBJ1-3
v_call: TRBV19
d_call: TRBD1
clone_size: -
cdr3_nt: TGTGCCAGTAGTGTTGGGACAGGGACTGGAAACACCATATATTTT
cdr3_aa: CASSVGTGTGNTIYF

j_call: TRBJ2-5
v_call: TRBV4-2
d_call: -
clone_size: once
cdr3_nt: TGTGCCAGCAGCCCCCTAGTCGGCGGGGAGACCCAGTACTTC
cdr3_aa: CASSPLVGGETQYF

j_call: TRBJ1-1
v_call: TRBV5-4
d_call: -
clone_size: -
cdr3_nt: TGTGCCAGCTTCCCGACAGGCGCTGCTGAAGCTTTCTTT
cdr3_aa: CASFPTGAAEAFF

j_call: TRBJ2-7
v_call: TRBV27
d_call: -
clone_size: -
cdr3_nt: TGTGCCAGCAGTCAAAGGGACACTAGCTACGAGCAGTACTTC
cdr3_aa: CASSQRDTSYEQYF

j_call: TRBJ2-5
v_call: TRBV11-2
d_call: -
clone_size: -
cdr3_nt: TGTGCCAGCAGCTTAGCCCGGCAAGAGACCCAGTACTTC
cdr3_aa: CASSLARQETQYF

j_call: TRBJ1-1
v_call: TRBV6-5
d_call: TRBD1
clone_size: -
cdr3_nt: TGTGCCAGCTTGGGGACAGGGACTGAAGCTTTCTTT
cdr3_aa: CASLGTGTEAFF

j_call: TRBJ1-1
v_call: TRBV10-3
d_call: -
clone_size: -
cdr3_nt: TGTGCCTCCAGATTGAACACTGAAGCTTTCTTT
cdr3_aa: CASRLNTEAFF

j_call: TRBJ1-6
v_call: TRBV10-2
d_call: -
clone_size: -
cdr3_nt: TGCGCCAGCAGTAGCGGGACGGTTAATTCACCCCTCCACTTT
cdr3_aa: CASSSGTVNSPLHF

j_call: TRBJ2-7
v_call: TRBV11-3
d_call: TRBD1
clone_size: -
cdr3_nt: TGTGCCAGCAGCCCCAGGCAGGGGGACTCCTACGAGCAGTACTTC
cdr3_aa: CASSPRQGDSYEQYF

j_call: TRBJ1-2
v_call: TRBV4-3
d_call: TRBD1
clone_size: -
cdr3_nt: TGCGCCAGCAGCCAAGACGCGGGACAGTTAAGCTATGGCTACACCTTC
cdr3_aa: CASSQDAGQLSYGYTF

j_call: TRBJ1-2
v_call: TRBV7-9
d_call: -
clone_size: -
cdr3_nt: TGTGCCAGCAGCAGGGCAGAGTATGGCTACACCTTC
cdr3_aa: CASSRAEYGYTF

j_call: TRBJ1-6
v_call: TRBV6-6
d_call: -
clone_size: once
cdr3_nt: TGTGCCAGCCGCGTTGAAAATAATTCACCCCTCCACTTT
cdr3_aa: CASRVENNSPLHF

j_call: TRBJ2-5
v_call: TRBV5-1
d_call: TRBD1
clone_size: -
cdr3_nt: TGCGCCAGCAGCTCCGGACAGGGTGACGAGACCCAGTACTTC
cdr3_aa: CASSSGQGDETQYF

j_call: TRBJ2-5
v_call: TRBV5-1
d_call: -
clone_size: -
cdr3_nt: TGCGCCAGCAGCTTGGTTAGGGGGGAGACCCAGTACTTC
cdr3_aa: CASSLVRGETQYF

j_call: TRBJ2-5
v_call: TRBV12-3/TRBV12-4
d_call: -
clone_size: -
cdr3_nt: TGTGCCAGCAGGCTGGAGGCGGAGACCCAGTACTTC
cdr3_aa: CASRLEAETQYF

j_call: TRBJ2-1
v_call: TRBV3-1/TRBV3-2
d_call: -
clone_size: -
cdr3_nt: TGTGCCAGCAGCCAAGGTCCCCTCAATGAGCAGTTCTTC
cdr3_aa: CASSQGPLNEQFF

j_call: TRBJ2-3
v_call: TRBV5-5
d_call: -
clone_size: -
cdr3_nt: TGTGCCAGCAGCTTGGTCAGATTCACAGATACGCAGTATTTT
cdr3_aa: CASSLVRFTDTQYF

j_call: TRBJ1-4
v_call: TRBV7-2
d_call: TRBD1
clone_size: -
cdr3_nt: TGTGCCAGCAGCTTAAACAGGGGTGGCGAAAAACTGTTTTTT
cdr3_aa: CASSLNRGGEKLFF

j_call: TRBJ2-2
v_call: TRBV29-1
d_call: -
clone_size: -
cdr3_nt: TGCAGCACGACGGTGACGGGCACCGGGGAGCTGTTTTTT
cdr3_aa: CSTTVTGTGELFF

j_call: TRBJ1-1
v_call: TRBV18
d_call: TRBD1
clone_size: few
cdr3_nt: TGTGCCAGCTCACCAGGACAGGCTGAAGCTTTCTTT
cdr3_aa: CASSPGQAEAFF

j_call: TRBJ1-2
v_call: TRBV5-1
d_call: -
clone_size: -
cdr3_nt: TGCGCCAGCAGCTTCGATTTATACAGGGACTACACCTTC
cdr3_aa: CASSFDLYRDYTF

j_call: TRBJ2-3
v_call: TRBV6-1
d_call: -
clone_size: -
cdr3_nt: TGTGCCAGCAGTGAAGGATGGGCCACAGATACGCAGTATTTT
cdr3_aa: CASSEGWATDTQYF

j_call: TRBJ1-2
v_call: TRBV6-7
d_call: -
clone_size: -
cdr3_nt: TGTGCCAGCAGTTACCTGGACAGCGGGGAGGGCTACACCTTC
cdr3_aa: CASSYLDSGEGYTF

j_call: TRBJ2-3
v_call: TRBV6-1
d_call: TRBD1
clone_size: -
cdr3_nt: TGTGCCAGCAGTGAAAGGGAGCAGGGGGCGTCAGATACGCAGTATTTT
cdr3_aa: CASSEREQGASDTQYF

j_call: TRBJ2-5
v_call: TRBV3-1/TRBV3-2
d_call: -
clone_size: -
cdr3_nt: TGTGCCAGCAGCCAAGGGCCTCAGGGAACGGAGACCCAGTACTTC
cdr3_aa: CASSQGPQGTETQYF